One T cell receptor (beta chain) is described in this entry. This entry comes from a study of TIL therapy for anti-PD-1-resistant metastatic lung cancer. The immunoSEQ assay was v3. Produced via immunoSEQ multiplex PCR; TCRdb's table is partial and in-frame only. The sample has about 21,000 clones; just over 70% are singletons. Time point of the sample: pre-treatment sample, taken before nivolumab and TIL therapy. J lost 3 bases, V lost 5 bases, and 2 bases had no gene match. Germline lookup yields CDR1 SGHTA and CDR2 FQGNSA. The CDR3 spans 13 residues. The sequence was collected from a person aged 30 to 80 with non-small cell lung cancer. Sample: blood, taken at baseline. This chain links TRBV7-2 with TRBJ2-5, with 8 bases matching TRBD1. The CDR3 sequence: CASSMTGEETQYF. DNA for the CDR3: TGTGCCAGCAGCATGACAGGGGAAGAGACCCAGTACTTC.